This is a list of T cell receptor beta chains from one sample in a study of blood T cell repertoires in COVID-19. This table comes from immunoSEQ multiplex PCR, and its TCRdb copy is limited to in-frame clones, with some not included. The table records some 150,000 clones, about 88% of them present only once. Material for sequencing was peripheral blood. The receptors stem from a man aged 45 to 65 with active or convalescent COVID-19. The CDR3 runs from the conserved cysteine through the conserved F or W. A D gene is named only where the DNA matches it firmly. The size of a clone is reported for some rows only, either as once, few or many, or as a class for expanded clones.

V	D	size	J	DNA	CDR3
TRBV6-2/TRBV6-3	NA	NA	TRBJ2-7	TGTGCCAGCAGTTACACGCCTGGCTCAGGGTGGGCCTACGAGCAGTACTTC	CASSYTPGSGWAYEQYF
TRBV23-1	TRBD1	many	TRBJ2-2	TGCGCCAGCAGTCAACCGAGACAGGGGGACACCGGGGAGCTGTTTTTT	CASSQPRQGDTGELFF
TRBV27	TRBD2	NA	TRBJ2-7	TGTGCCAGCAGAGGACTAGCGGGAGGCGCCGAGCAGTACTTC	CASRGLAGGAEQYF
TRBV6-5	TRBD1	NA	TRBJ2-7	TGTGCCAGCAGTTACTCGAGAATGACAGGGATTTACGAGCAGTACTTC	CASSYSRMTGIYEQYF
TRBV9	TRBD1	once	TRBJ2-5	TGTGCCAGCAGCCGGACAGGGAGGGAGACCCAGTACTTC	CASSRTGRETQYF
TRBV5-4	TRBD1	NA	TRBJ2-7	TGTGCCAGCAGCTTTATGGGACAGGGACCCTACGAGCAGTACTTC	CASSFMGQGPYEQYF
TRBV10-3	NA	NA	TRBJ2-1	TGTGCCATCCAGGGGGGTTACAATGAGCAGTTCTTC	CAIQGGYNEQFF
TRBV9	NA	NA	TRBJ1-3	TGTGCCAGCAGCGTAGACCCGGGAACTGGAAACACCATATATTTT	CASSVDPGTGNTIYF
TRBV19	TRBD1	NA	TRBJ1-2	TGTGCCAGTAGTGTCGGACAGGGAAACTATGGCTACACCTTC	CASSVGQGNYGYTF
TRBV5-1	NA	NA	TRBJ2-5	TGCGCCAGCAGCTTGATCCCATCAGAGACCCAGTACTTC	CASSLIPSETQYF
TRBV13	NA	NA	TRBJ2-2	TGTGCCAGCAGCTTAAGAGCCACCCTCACCGGGGAGCTGTTTTTT	CASSLRATLTGELFF
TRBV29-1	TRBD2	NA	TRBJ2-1	TGCAGCGCCCAAACTAGCGGATCCTACAATGAGCAGTTCTTC	CSAQTSGSYNEQFF
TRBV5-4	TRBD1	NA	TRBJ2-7	TGTGCCAGCAGCTTCCAGGACAGGGACTACGAGCAGTACTTC	CASSFQDRDYEQYF
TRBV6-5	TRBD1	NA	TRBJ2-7	TGTGCCAGCAGCATGACAGGGGGATACGAGCAGTACTTC	CASSMTGGYEQYF
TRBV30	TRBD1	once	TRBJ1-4	TGTGCCTGGAGTGGACAGGGGAGAGAAAAACTGTTTTTT	CAWSGQGREKLFF
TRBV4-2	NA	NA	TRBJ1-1	TGTGCCAGCAGCCAAGATCCCGGGGGTGGGAACACTGAAGCTTTCTTT	CASSQDPGGGNTEAFF
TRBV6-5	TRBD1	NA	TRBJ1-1	TGTGCCAGCAGTTGGACAGGCTTGAACACTGAAGCTTTCTTT	CASSWTGLNTEAFF
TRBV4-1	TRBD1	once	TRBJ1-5	TGCGCCAGCAGCCAAGGACAGGGGCCCGGCAATCAGCCCCAGCATTTT	CASSQGQGPGNQPQHF
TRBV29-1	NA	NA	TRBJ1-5	TGCAGCATTAAAAATAGCAATCAGCCCCAGCATTTT	CSIKNSNQPQHF
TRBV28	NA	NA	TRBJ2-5	TGTGCCAGCAGAGGGGTTTTGGAGACCCAGTACTTC	CASRGVLETQYF
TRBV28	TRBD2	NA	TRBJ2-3	TGTGCCAGCACCGTGGGACTAGCGGGAGCCGGAGATACGCAGTATTTT	CASTVGLAGAGDTQYF
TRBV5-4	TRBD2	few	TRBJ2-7	TGTGCCAGCAGCTCCTTTAGCGGGGCCGAGCAGTACTTC	CASSSFSGAEQYF
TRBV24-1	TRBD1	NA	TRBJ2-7	TGTGCCACCATACCGGGACAGGAACCCTACGAGCAGTACTTC	CATIPGQEPYEQYF
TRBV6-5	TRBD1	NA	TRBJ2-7	TGTGCCAGCAGATCCTTGGACAGGGCCTACGAGCAGTACTTC	CASRSLDRAYEQYF
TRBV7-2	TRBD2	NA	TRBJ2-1	TGTGCCAGCAGCTTAGAGGGCGGGAGTAACAATGAGCAGTTCTTC	CASSLEGGSNNEQFF
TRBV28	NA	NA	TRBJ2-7	TGTGCCAGCAGGCTAGGCGGCCGGGAGCAGTACTTC	CASRLGGREQYF
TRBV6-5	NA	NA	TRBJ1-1	TGTGCCAGCAGTTACGGCAGGGCTATGAACACTGAAGCTTTCTTT	CASSYGRAMNTEAFF
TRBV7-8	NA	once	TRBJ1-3	TGTGCCAGCAGCCAAGAAGGGCGGGGTTACGGGGGAAACACCATATATTTT	CASSQEGRGYGGNTIYF
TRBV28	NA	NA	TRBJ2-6	TGTGCCAGCAGGACGGGGACTGGGGCCAACGTCCTGACTTTC	CASRTGTGANVLTF
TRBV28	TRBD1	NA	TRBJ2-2	TGTGCCAGCAGTTCCCACCCCAGACAGGGGTGGGCCGGGGAGCTGTTTTTT	CASSSHPRQGWAGELFF
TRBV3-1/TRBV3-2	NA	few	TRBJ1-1	TGTGCCTCCCGGGGGGGGGCTGAAGCTTTCTTT	CASRGGAEAFF
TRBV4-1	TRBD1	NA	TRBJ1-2	TGCGCCAGCACCAATTCACAGGGGGCGTACTATGGCTACACCTTC	CASTNSQGAYYGYTF